This TCR beta chain was recorded in a study of blood T cell repertoires in COVID-19. Germline V gene sequence: CDR1 SNHLY, CDR2 FYNNEI. J lost 1 base, V lost 6 bases, and 4 bases had no gene match. This CDR3 comprises 15 residues. Sequenced by immunoSEQ multiplex PCR; TCRdb stores in-frame clones only, minus some. This sample has under 450,000 clones; roughly 88% occur once, and the top ten carry roughly 12%. The sequence was collected from a woman in her forties or fifties with COVID-19, enrolled during active disease. The source material was peripheral blood. The chain recombines TRBV2 with TRBJ1-5; the match to TRBD1 covers 9 bases. Written as DNA, the CDR3 is TGTGCCAGCAGGTCCGGACAGGGGAGCAATCAGCCCCAGCATTTT. It specifies CASRSGQGSNQPQHF.